The clone carrying this T cell receptor (beta chain) has just a few counts. The antigen remains unidentified. This sample is part of a study of response to subunit inactivated influenza vaccine. Broader study findings: Authors suggested each seasonal influenza vaccination recruits few new T cells.

CDR1 and CDR2 from the germline V gene are DFQATT and SNEGSKA (reference sequence). Trimming took off 6 bases at V and 5 bases at J, with 10 bases between the two ends. The CDR3 spans 11 residues. TCRdb re-called the RT-PCR reads through MiXCR, storing one row per CDR3 protein. This table has 710,000 or so distinct CDR3 sequences, 15% to 19% appearing once. This sample comprised PBMCs from blood, obtained 11 to 12 days after vaccination. V is TRBV20-1 and J is TRBJ2-5; possibly TRBD2 for D (5 bases). This sequence originates from a man aged 45-65 years who received an inactivated influenza vaccine. CDR3 sequence: CSAHRGETQYF. The CDR3 DNA reads as TGCAGTGCCCATCGGGGTGAGACCCAGTACTTC.